Detailed here is one TCR beta chain. Per germline, CDR1 MNHEY and CDR2 SVGEGT. V dropped 0 bases and J dropped 2; count of bases not matched to a gene: 3. This CDR3 is built from 15 residues. The data were taken from a study of blood T cell repertoires in COVID-19. Study information: Samples representing acute and convalescent COVID-19 were sourced from the United States, Italy and Spain.

Residents of over 20 US areas, aged roughly 18 to 89 years, made up the participants. Participant-reported clinical history was the basis for cohort assignment. Using immunoSEQ multiplex PCR, the repertoire was profiled, and TCRdb retains in-frame clones only, with some absent. This repertoire shows about 260,000 clones, about 80% found once; its top ten account for 3.5% to 5%. What was sequenced was PBMCs or T cells enriched from blood (not recorded which). The source of this sequence is a man aged 30 to 39 with acute COVID-19. The chain recombines TRBV6-2 or TRBV6-3 with TRBJ1-1; 7 bases are a match to TRBD1. CDR3 sequence: CASSYSTGANTEAFF. The CDR3, as DNA: TGTGCCAGCAGTTACTCCACAGGGGCAAACACTGAAGCTTTCTTT.